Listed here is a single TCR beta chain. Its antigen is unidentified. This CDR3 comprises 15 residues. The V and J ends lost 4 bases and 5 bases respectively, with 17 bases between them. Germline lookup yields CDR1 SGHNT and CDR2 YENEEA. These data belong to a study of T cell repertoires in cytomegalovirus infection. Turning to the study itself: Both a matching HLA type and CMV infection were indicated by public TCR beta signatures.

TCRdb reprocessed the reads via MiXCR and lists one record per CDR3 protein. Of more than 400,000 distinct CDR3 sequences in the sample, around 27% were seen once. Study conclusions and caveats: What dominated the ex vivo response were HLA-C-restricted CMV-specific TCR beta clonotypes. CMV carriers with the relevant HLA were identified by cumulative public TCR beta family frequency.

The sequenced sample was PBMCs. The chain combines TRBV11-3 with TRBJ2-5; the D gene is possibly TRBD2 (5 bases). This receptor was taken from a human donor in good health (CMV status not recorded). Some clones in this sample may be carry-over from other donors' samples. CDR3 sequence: CASSSPFGGQETQYF. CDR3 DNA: TGTGCCAGCAGCTCGCCCTTTGGCGGGCAGGAGACCCAGTACTTC.